Below are 17 T cell receptor beta chains sequenced from a single sample in a study of shared clonotypes between healthy human individuals. This table comes from immunoSEQ multiplex PCR, and its TCRdb copy is limited to in-frame clones, with some not included. This table holds some 2.3 million clones, approximately 95% found once. The sample consisted of naive CD4+ T cells from PBMCs. Subset reported: CD45RA+ positively selected. The receptors here all came from a man aged 18 to 29 in good health. Some clones in this sample may be carry-over from other donors' samples.

The V call is TRBV13, the J call TRBJ2-3, with 11 bases matching TRBD2. V was pared by 7 bases and J by 2 bases, with 8 bases of the junction left unmatched. The germline V gene has CDR1 PRHDT and CDR2 FYEKMQ (reference sequence). The CDR3 has 16 amino acids. The CDR3 region has the DNA TGTGCCAGCACCCTAAGACTAGCGGGGTTCACAGATACGCAGTATTTT. Protein sequence: CASTLRLAGFTDTQYF.

V usage is TRBV6-6 and J usage is TRBJ2-5; 9 positions match TRBD1. CDR1 MNHNY and CDR2 SVGAGI come from the germline V gene (reference sequence). V lost 5 bases to trimming and J lost 5 bases; unmatched junction nucleotides: 9. The CDR3 spans 15 residues. In DNA form, the CDR3 reads TGTGCCAGCAGTACCCAGACAGGGGGAGAGGAGACCCAGTACTTC. It codes for CASSTQTGGEETQYF.

Comments on this clone: Other nucleotide sequences in the sample specify the same CDR3. The chain links TRBV7-2 to TRBJ2-1; the D is unclear. This CDR3 is 15 amino acids long. V was trimmed by 2 bases and J by 4 bases, leaving 12 bases between them. From germline, CDR1 is SGHTA and CDR2 FQGNSA. CDR3 loop: CASSLLGLAYNEQFF. The CDR3 DNA is TGTGCCAGCAGCTTACTAGGATTAGCTTACAATGAGCAGTTCTTC.

This chain links TRBV28 with TRBJ2-5; D might be TRBD1 (6 bases). V was clipped by 3 bases and J by 9 bases, with 20 bases between them. Germline-derived CDR1 and CDR2 are MDHEN and SYDVKM. CDR3 size: 15 residues. The CDR3 DNA reads TGTGCCAGCAGTTTCCGGGCGAGGTACAGGGAACCCCAGTACTTC. Its protein product is CASSFRARYREPQYF.

CDR3 bases: TGTGCCAGCAGCGCCGGGGGCTACTACAATGAGCAGTTCTTC. Its translation: CASSAGGYYNEQFF. The V gene is TRBV9, the J gene TRBJ2-1; the D gene could be TRBD1 or TRBD2 (6 bases each). There are 14 residues in the CDR3. V was clipped by 3 bases and J by 3 bases, with 10 bases between them. Germline V gene data show CDR1 as SGDLS and CDR2 as YYNGEE.

The chain has TRBV7-2 and TRBJ1-1; D is perhaps TRBD1 (6 bases). Looked up from germline, CDR1 is SGHTA and CDR2 is FQGNSA. The V gene lost 5 bases and the J gene lost 2 bases, with 15 bases spanning the gap. The CDR3 length is 15 residues. DNA for the CDR3: TGTGCCAGCAGCCCAGCGGGGGCCGGAAACACTGAAGCTTTCTTT. Translation gives CASSPAGAGNTEAFF.

The chain employs TRBV4-3 and TRBJ2-7, with D tentatively TRBD2 (5 bases). Per the germline V gene, CDR1 is LGHNA and CDR2 is YSLEER. CDR3 length: 16 residues. Between the trimmed V and J ends, which lost 1 base and 2 bases, there was a span of 15 bases. For the CDR3, the DNA is TGCGCCAGCAGCCAAGTTGACGGGATAGGGCCCTACGAGCAGTACTTC. Encoded protein: CASSQVDGIGPYEQYF.

This clone was seen once. The V and J genes are TRBV11-2 and TRBJ2-7; 7 bases fit TRBD1. Germline V gene sequence: CDR1 SGHAT, CDR2 FQNNGV. CDR3 length: 16 amino acids. Germline trimming cut 5 bases from V and 2 bases from J; bases unmatched to any gene: 12. CDR3 sequence (DNA): TGTGCCAGCAGCCGACAGGGCTTGGGTGAAACCTACGAGCAGTACTTC. Translated, it gives CASSRQGLGETYEQYF.

This clone was seen just once. This chain joins TRBV5-4 and TRBJ1-6, with 9 nucleotides matching TRBD1. Losses at the gene ends were 4 bases for V and 10 bases for J; bases not matched to a gene: 9. Per germline, CDR1 SGHNT and CDR2 YYREEE (reference sequence). This CDR3 region has 15 residues. CDR3 sequence: CASSPRTGEGSPLHF. CDR3 nucleotides: TGTGCCAGCAGCCCCCGGACAGGGGAGGGGTCACCCCTCCACTTT.

V and J are TRBV30 and TRBJ1-2; D is possibly TRBD1 (6 bases). Trimming stripped 2 bases from V and 7 bases from J, with 11 bases between. This CDR3 comprises 12 residues. Per the germline V gene, CDR1 is GTSNPN and CDR2 is SVGIG (reference sequence). DNA of the CDR3: TGTGCCTGGAGTAGAGGGGGGGGTGGCTACACCTTC. This sequence encodes CAWSRGGGGYTF.

The chain carries TRBV28 and TRBJ2-1; D perhaps matches TRBD2 (5 bases). From germline, CDR1 is MDHEN and CDR2 SYDVKM. The germline V and J ends were trimmed by 3 bases and 7 bases, with 19 bases remaining between them. The CDR3 is made up of 16 amino acids. The CDR3 protein is CASSLVGRARLNEQFF. CDR3 DNA: TGTGCCAGCAGTTTGGTCGGGCGGGCGCGCCTTAATGAGCAGTTCTTC.

The chain combines TRBV7-2 with TRBJ2-3; D gene unclear. The V gene's germline CDR1 is SGHTA and CDR2 FQGNSA. The CDR3 length is 16 residues. Trimming took 1 base from V and 1 from J, leaving 12 bases between them. CDR3 sequence (DNA): TGTGCCAGCAGCTTAGTTCTCTCGACTGGCACAGATACGCAGTATTTT. Encoded protein: CASSLVLSTGTDTQYF.

The chain links TRBV7-2 to TRBJ2-7, with 7 bases lining up with TRBD2. The CDR3 loop spans 16 amino acids. Germline V CDR1 and CDR2: SGHTA, FQGNSA. V trimming: 0 bases; J trimming: 0 bases; junction bases outside the gene matches: 5. The CDR3: CASSLAALADSYEQYF. The CDR3 nucleotides read TGTGCCAGCAGCTTAGCGGCGCTAGCGGACTCCTACGAGCAGTACTTC.

The V gene is TRBV5-1, the J gene TRBJ1-3, with unresolved D. The CDR3 has 15 residues. CDR1 is SGHRS and CDR2 is YFSETQ in the germline V gene. With 4 bases removed from V and 0 bases from J, the gap between germline ends came to 11 bases. This CDR3 is CASSMDGSSGNTIYF. In DNA form, the CDR3 reads TGCGCCAGCAGCATGGACGGTTCCTCTGGAAACACCATATATTTT.

The J gene is TRBJ1-1, the V gene TRBV15, with a weak D call TRBD1 (6 bases). The V end was cut by 5 bases, the J end by 11 bases, with 18 bases between. The germline gives CDR1 LNHNV, CDR2 YYDKDF (reference sequence). This CDR3 comprises 13 residues. In nucleotides, the CDR3 is TGTGCCACCAGCCACGGAGGGGGGGTCGGCGCTTTCTTT. Its protein is CATSHGGGVGAFF.

This clone was seen only once. CDR3 coding DNA: TGCAGTGCTAGAGATCCTCAGACCCAGTACTTC. Amino acids: CSARDPQTQYF. The chain is built from TRBV20-1 and TRBJ2-5; no firm D call. The CDR3 covers 11 residues. Germline values: CDR1 DFQATT, CDR2 SNEGSKA (reference sequence). Trimming cost V 0 bases and J 6 bases, with 5 bases left between them.

Regarding this clone: Other nucleotide sequences from this sample produce the same CDR3. J is TRBJ2-7 and V is TRBV28; D not certain. This CDR3 contains 11 residues. Germline CDR1 MDHEN, CDR2 SYDVKM. Trimming pared 2 bases from V and 7 bases from J, leaving 6 bases between. The CDR3 DNA sequence: TGTGCCAGCAGTTTAGAACGAGAGCAGTACTTC. It encodes CASSLEREQYF.